This section outlines one T cell receptor beta chain sequence together with its context. Germline loops: CDR1 SGHRS, CDR2 YFSETQ. This CDR3 region has 14 residues. V lost 4 bases, J lost 3 bases, and 13 bases lay in between. The data stem from a study of T cell changes during pregnancy in multiple sclerosis. Profiling relied on immunoSEQ multiplex PCR, and the TCRdb table lists in-frame clones only, not all of them. The sample carries tens of thousands of clones, over 90% recorded once. The chain employs TRBV5-1 and TRBJ1-1; D remains unclear. The sample consisted of peripheral blood, taken in the third trimester of pregnancy. This TCR derives from a female donor with multiple sclerosis, enrolled in a pregnancy study. In DNA form, the CDR3 reads TGCGCCAGCAGCCGTGAGGGAGGAGACACTGAAGCTTTCTTT. This codes for CASSREGGDTEAFF.